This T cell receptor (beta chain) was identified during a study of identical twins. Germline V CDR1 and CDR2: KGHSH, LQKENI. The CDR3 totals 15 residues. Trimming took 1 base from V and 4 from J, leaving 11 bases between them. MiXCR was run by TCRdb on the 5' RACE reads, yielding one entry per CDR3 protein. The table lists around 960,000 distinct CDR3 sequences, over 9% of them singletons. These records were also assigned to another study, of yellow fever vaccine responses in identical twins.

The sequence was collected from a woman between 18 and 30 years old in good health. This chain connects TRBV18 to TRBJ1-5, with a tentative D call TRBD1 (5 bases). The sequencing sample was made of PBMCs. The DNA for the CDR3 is TGTGCCAGCTCACCACAAACAGGAGCTAATCAGCCCCAGCATTTT. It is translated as CASSPQTGANQPQHF.